This TCR beta chain was identified in a study of Graves' ophthalmopathy and Graves' hyperthyroidism (dated by TCRdb to 2016 to 2018). Regarding the study in general: Peripheral blood samples were taken at the time of initial diagnosis, before any treatment was given. In total, some 130 blood samples were TCR-sequenced: approximately 40 ophthalmopathy, under 80 hyperthyroidism and about 17 hyperthyroidism-to-ophthalmopathy patients. Following sample collection, hyperthyroidism patients were given methimazole at a starting dose of 30 mg daily, and ophthalmopathy patients were given high-dose intravenous methylprednisolone. A discovery set of 100 patients (43 ophthalmopathy, some 58 stable hyperthyroidism) was enrolled to explore V-J signatures distinguishing ophthalmopathy from hyperthyroidism. An independent validation cohort comprised around 20 hyperthyroidism patients and over 15 patients who later progressed from hyperthyroidism to ophthalmopathy. The study used signatures of the TCR beta repertoire to tell Graves' ophthalmopathy apart from Graves' hyperthyroidism and to predict which patients would progress to ophthalmopathy. In several hyperthyroidism patients, the T-cell repertoire of thyroid tissue was compared with the T-cell repertoire of blood. Study-level results and caveats: In cross-validation, the 13-signature model distinguished ophthalmopathy from stable hyperthyroidism with 87.88% sensitivity and roughly 81% specificity, while in the test set the corresponding values were about 80% and 75%. Sample size was not predetermined statistically, and investigators were not blinded to group allocation. Among expanded thyroid clonotypes with frequency above 0.001, most also showed up in blood, which suggests that blood repertoires may reflect the thyroid immune response. In validation, the model predicted ophthalmopathy progression with 70.59% sensitivity and 72.22% specificity; eleven to twelve predicted patients were CT-confirmed with GO in a median of approximately six months.

For repertoire sequencing, TCR beta CDR3 regions were amplified from RNA transcripts. A first-round RT-PCR used HTBI primers with the Qiagen OneStep RT-PCR kit, followed by a second-round multiplex PCR, size selection and purification. Sequencing of the libraries was carried out on an Illumina HiSeq2000 in paired-end mode with 100 bp reads. As for the authors' bioinformatics: SOAPnuke was used for read processing, and reads with adapters, uncalled bases, a mean Phred below 15, or no exact constant-primer or identifier match were discarded. COPE v1.2.5 was used to merge high-quality paired reads. Unique nucleotide sequences were defined as clonotypes and aligned to IMGT TRB V, D and J references using MiTCR v1.1. Only V-J combinations with frequency above 0.0001 were analysed, covering more than 99% of repertoires. For each V-J combination, a TCR clonal expansion and chaos score was defined as F50 clonal expansion divided by the chaos observed in the TCRdist matrix. Features were reduced by Welch's t-statistics and random forest to roughly 14 V-J combinations, which fed a naive Bayes classifier. The similarity between thyroid and blood repertoires was quantified using the Morisita-Horn index. Through fastp at Q25 and MiXCR, TCRdb rebuilt clones from the public reads, retaining in-frame beta chains. When rows share a CDR3 protein, they turn into one entry using the most common DNA and genes. Clone size and V and J calls follow TCRdb, not the original study. The sample table shows around 670,000 distinct CDR3 sequences, and 35% to 50% are seen once. In total, the top ten clones hold about 40% of the sample.

Ophthalmopathy patients were characterized by moderately to severely active disease, a Clinical Activity Score of at least 3, a NOSPECS grade of at least 4, and a disease duration under 3 months. Patients with other autoimmune diseases, uncontrolled infections, pregnancy or lactation were excluded. Diagnosis relied on clinical symptoms, serum thyroxine, TRAb, thyroid ultrasound and orbital computed tomography. Ficoll-Paque density gradient centrifugation was used to isolate PBMCs from under 11 ml of fresh peripheral blood. Total RNA was extracted with Trizol reagent and quality-checked on an Agilent 2100 Bioanalyzer. In regard to this clonotype: The specificity of this receptor is unknown. The record has no base qualities; no much larger clone is one base away.

Sample: peripheral blood. This receptor was obtained from an adult man with Graves' ophthalmopathy.

The CDR3 reads as follows: CSARRGNSGANVLTF. The bases read TGCAGTGCTAGACGAGGGAACTCTGGGGCCAACGTCCTGACTTTC. The chain is made from TRBV20-1 and TRBJ2-6; the D region possibly corresponds to TRBD2 (5 bases align). For CDR1 and CDR2, the germline V gene (reference sequence) lists DFQATT and SNEGSKA. Including cysteine and phenylalanine, the CDR3 has 15 amino acids. Only the CDR3 portion is preserved as DNA: 45 bases, with reading frame beginning at the first base. The junction carries 8 bases between V and J, which are trimmed by 2 bases and 0 bases respectively.